Described below is a single T cell receptor (beta chain) sequence and its context. Its target is unknown. This entry is derived from a study of cytomegalovirus exposure and HLA in healthy donors. Overall study: Counted in an early data release were tens of millions of unique TCRs from HLA-typed donors. Study outcomes and limitations: TCR beta sequences numbering 15,000 to 20,000 were associated with HLA alleles at 0.05 false discovery rate in a later analysis. It has been reported that TCR beta sequences accurately predicted the HLA-A and HLA-B alleles of most subjects.

The study ran its PCR with 60 Vbeta and 13 Jbeta primers. Using immunoSEQ multiplex PCR, the repertoire was profiled, and TCRdb retains in-frame clones only, with some absent. The repertoire holds over 150,000 clones, with about 80% as singletons. Though nominally healthy at sampling, donors likely had unrecorded immune exposures. This TCR came from a woman aged 25-40 years in good health and CMV-seronegative. Input material: PBMCs.

The CDR3 DNA is TGCGCCAGCAGCCGCACAGGGGAGAATTCACCCCTCCACTTT. Translated, it gives CASSRTGENSPLHF. The J gene is TRBJ1-6, the V gene TRBV4-3; 7 nucleotides match TRBD1. The germline V gene has CDR1 LGHNA and CDR2 YSLEER. V trimming: 4 bases; J trimming: 7 bases; junction bases outside the gene matches: 4. This CDR3 has 14 amino acids.